This T cell receptor (beta chain) appears in the sequencing data of a study of T-cell memory formation after mild COVID-19. This clonotype was seen more than once but under ten times. The antigen remains unidentified. 5'RACE with constant-segment primers built TCRalpha and TCRbeta cDNA libraries with UMIs. TCRdb re-derived calls from the 5' RACE reads in MiXCR, one entry per CDR3 protein. The sample contains roughly 100,000 distinct CDR3 sequences, roughly 12% of which appear only once. Germline CDR1 reads MGHRA; CDR2 reads YSYEKL. Trimming stripped 4 bases from V and 1 base from J, with 11 bases between. The CDR3 is 14 residues long. General study findings and limits: Day 15 to 85 contractors were CD4/CD8 balanced; later expanders leaned CD4+. Some clones that responded turned up in pre-infection memory, which suggests that cross-reactive memory joined in.

The V call is TRBV4-1, the J call TRBJ2-7, with TRBD2 as a possible D gene (6 bases). The receptor's source is an adult woman who had mild COVID-19 (a few samples of this study predate the infection). Cell type and time point are not known. Source material: PBMCs or a T cell subset sorted from them (not recorded which). This CDR3 is CASSPTAGSYEQYF. CDR3 nucleotides: TGCGCCAGCAGCCCCACAGCGGGTTCCTACGAGCAGTACTTC.